A single sample is the source of the 5 T cell receptor beta chains below, sequenced in a study of naive and memory T cell subsets. General observations from the study: A few larger clonotypes appeared in naive repertoires, especially CD8, possibly memory cells re-expressing CD45RA.

For these receptors, no antigen is known. Both TRBC1 and TRBC2 were covered by a beta constant-region primer of two equimolar oligonucleotides. Nested alpha and beta constant-region primers with the SP2 primer drove four PCR rounds on ligated cDNA. TCRdb fed the UMI-ligation and nested PCR reads into MiXCR, producing one record per CDR3 protein. The repertoire holds around 160,000 distinct CDR3 sequences, with 22% as singletons. The sample consisted of naive CD4+ T cells from blood. The receptors derive from a human donor in good health.

The chain has TRBV10-3 and TRBJ1-5, with D uncertain. With 0 bases removed from V and 4 bases from J, the gap between germline ends came to 13 bases. There are 16 residues in the CDR3. The V gene's germline CDR1 is ENHRY and CDR2 SYGVKD. CDR3 bases: TGTGCCATCAGTGAGTCGAGACACTCTAGTAATCAGCCCCAGCATTTT. Amino acid sequence: CAISESRHSSNQPQHF.

This clonotype was detected many times. V and J are TRBV2 and TRBJ2-3; TRBD1 is a possible D gene (6 bases). The CDR3 has 16 amino acids. CDR1 and CDR2 (germline): SNHLY, FYNNEI. V lost 6 bases, J lost 0 bases, and 16 bases lay in between. This chain's CDR3 is CASRARTVKSTDTQYF. The CDR3 nucleotides are TGTGCCAGCAGAGCCAGGACAGTGAAGAGCACAGATACGCAGTATTTT.

This clonotype has a handful of counts. The chain is built from TRBV7-3 and TRBJ2-2, with D possibly TRBD1 on 5 matching bases. With 0 bases removed from V and 6 bases from J, the gap between germline ends came to 17 bases. CDR1 SGHTA and CDR2 FQGTGA come from the germline V gene. CDR3 length: 17 residues. The CDR3 DNA reads TGTGCCAGCAGCTTAACGAGTATGGGGCGGTCGGCCGGGGAGCTGTTTTTT. It codes for CASSLTSMGRSAGELFF.

This clonotype was seen ten or more times. The rearrangement links TRBV28 to TRBJ2-1, with 10 positions matching TRBD2. This CDR3 spans 15 amino acids. The ends lost 8 bases at V and 5 bases at J; junction bases unmatched: 9. CDR1 is MDHEN and CDR2 is SYDVKM in the germline V gene. The CDR3 protein is CASSERLAGHNEQFF. The CDR3 DNA is TGTGCCAGCTCAGAAAGACTAGCGGGTCACAATGAGCAGTTCTTC. The full variable domain, its missing parts supplied by reference TRBV28 and TRBJ2-1, is DVKVTQSSRYLVKRTGEKVFLECVQDMDHENMFWYRQDPGLGLRLIYFSYDVKMKEKGDIPEGYSVSREKKERFSLILESASTNQTSMYLCASSERLAGHNEQFFGPGTRLTVL.

The genes are TRBV9 and TRBJ2-6; 7 bases are a match to TRBD2. Per the germline V gene, CDR1 is SGDLS and CDR2 is YYNGEE. The CDR3 length is 16 residues. The ends lost 0 bases at V and 4 bases at J; junction bases unmatched: 4. The CDR3 is CASSVAGGLGANVLTF. The DNA of the CDR3 is TGTGCCAGCAGCGTAGCCGGGGGGTTGGGGGCCAACGTCCTGACTTTC.